The 12 T cell receptor beta chains listed next were all sequenced from one sample in a study of human T cells and chemical hapten exposure. One entry per CDR3 protein results from TCRdb running MiXCR on the RACE reads. The sample consists of around 110,000 distinct CDR3 sequences, 9% to 15% of them appearing once. This sample's time point: pre-sensitization, week 0. The treatment: therapeutic diphenylcyclopropenone sensitization with weekly scalp DPC. Material: whole blood, obtained in connection with sensitization to the hapten diphenylcyclopropenone (DPC). The receptors derive from a woman aged 45-65 years with alopecia areata. Some clones in this sample may be carry-over from other donors' samples.

This clonotype was observed a handful of times. The chain joins TRBV7-2 to TRBJ2-5; maybe TRBD2 (5 bases). This CDR3 comprises 14 residues. Germline loops: CDR1 SGHTA, CDR2 FQGNSA. Trimming removed 5 bases from V and 1 base from J, with 11 bases in between. CDR3 nucleotides: TGTGCCAGCAGCCGTGACTATATCCAAGAGACCCAGTACTTC. Protein product: CASSRDYIQETQYF.

The CDR3 coding sequence is TGTGCCAGCAGGGTTAGCGGGGGGGCCAATGGCAATGAGCAGTTCTTC. The encoded protein is CASRVSGGANGNEQFF. The rearrangement links TRBV7-2 to TRBJ2-1; 11 positions agree with TRBD2. Germline V gene data show CDR1 as SGHTA and CDR2 as FQGNSA. CDR3 length: 16 amino acids. V gave up 6 bases and J gave up 6 bases; unmatched junction bases: 10.

This clonotype was observed many times. The chain combines TRBV2 with TRBJ2-7, with 7 positions matching TRBD1. This CDR3 comprises 14 residues. The germline gives CDR1 SNHLY, CDR2 FYNNEI. Trimming removed 4 bases from V and 0 bases from J; junction bases left unmatched: 3. The CDR3 DNA sequence: TGTGCCAGCAGTGGACAGGGTATCTCCTACGAGCAGTACTTC. Protein sequence: CASSGQGISYEQYF.

This clonotype was observed a few times. J is TRBJ2-5 and V is TRBV6-2 or TRBV6-3, with 10 bases identical to TRBD2. The V gene end was trimmed by 7 bases and the J gene end by 5 bases; junction bases not matched to a gene: 10. CDR1 and CDR2 from the germline V gene are MNHEY and SVGEGT. This CDR3 spans 15 amino acids. This chain's CDR3 is CASTYNRGLAETQYF. CDR3 nucleotides: TGTGCCAGCACCTACAATAGGGGACTAGCGGAGACCCAGTACTTC.

The V gene is TRBV4-3, the J gene TRBJ2-3, with 10 nucleotides matching TRBD2. This CDR3 is 16 amino acids long. The ends lost 4 bases at V and 1 base at J; junction bases unmatched: 5. Germline V CDR1 and CDR2: LGHNA, YSLEER. CDR3 region: CASSPGLAAGTDTQYF. DNA for the CDR3: TGCGCCAGCAGCCCAGGACTAGCGGCTGGCACAGATACGCAGTATTTT.

The chain uses TRBV3-1 and TRBJ2-6; maybe TRBD1 (5 bases). CDR1 is LGHDT and CDR2 is YNNKEL in the germline V gene (reference sequence). With 0 bases removed from V and 3 bases from J, the gap between germline ends came to 12 bases. The CDR3 has 17 residues. The CDR3 DNA reads as TGTGCCAGCAGCCAAGATGGGGCCGTTCATGGGGCCAACGTCCTGACTTTC. As protein: CASSQDGAVHGANVLTF.

This clonotype was counted many times. The chain couples TRBV19 to TRBJ2-7, with no clear D. CDR3 size: 13 residues. Germline CDR1 LNHDA, CDR2 SQIVND (reference sequence). V was shortened by 3 bases and J by 0 bases, with 6 bases between the two germline ends. The CDR3 here is CASSMGHSYEQYF. DNA of the CDR3: TGTGCCAGTAGTATGGGCCACTCCTACGAGCAGTACTTC.

This clonotype has just one count. V is TRBV5-5 and J is TRBJ1-1; D is unresolved. V was shortened by 2 bases and J by 4 bases, with 9 bases between the two germline ends. Germline V gene sequence: CDR1 SGHKS, CDR2 YYEKEE (reference sequence). This CDR3 comprises 13 residues. The CDR3 loop is CASSFFEGTEAFF. For the CDR3, the DNA is TGTGCCAGCAGCTTTTTTGAGGGCACTGAAGCTTTCTTT.

This chain connects TRBV27 to TRBJ1-1; tentative D call: TRBD1 (5 bases). Germline-derived CDR1 and CDR2 are MNHEY and SMNVEV (reference sequence). The CDR3 has 15 amino acids. V was shortened by 6 bases and J by 0 bases, with 14 bases between the two germline ends. In DNA, the CDR3 is TGTGCCAGCAGAGAGGTTAGGGGCATGAACACTGAAGCTTTCTTT. Translation gives CASREVRGMNTEAFF.

V is TRBV11-3 and J is TRBJ1-6; D call uncertain. The CDR3 totals 13 residues. Germline V gene sequence: CDR1 SGHNT, CDR2 YENEEA. V lost 1 base and J 8 bases, leaving 6 bases between the germline ends. The CDR3 spells CASSLGGDSPLHF. Written as DNA, the CDR3 is TGTGCCAGCAGCTTAGGCGGGGATTCACCCCTCCACTTT.

The gene calls are TRBV18 and TRBJ2-7, with 8 nucleotides matching TRBD1. CDR1 and CDR2 from the germline V gene are KGHSH and LQKENI. This CDR3 is 15 amino acids long. Losses at the gene ends were 5 bases for V and 3 bases for J; bases not matched to a gene: 9. DNA of the CDR3: TGTGCCAGCTCATCTCTCGGACAGGGCTTCTACGAGCAGTACTTC. It is translated as CASSSLGQGFYEQYF.

This clonotype was seen only a few times. The chain couples TRBV4-3 to TRBJ1-2, with 11 bases that match TRBD1. Germline trimming cut 1 base from V and 7 bases from J; bases unmatched to any gene: 5. The CDR3 is made up of 15 amino acids. CDR1 and CDR2 from the germline V gene are LGHNA and YSLEER. The CDR3 DNA reads TGCGCCAGCAGCCAAGTGCTCGGGACAGGGGGTGGCTACACCTTC. This translates into CASSQVLGTGGGYTF.